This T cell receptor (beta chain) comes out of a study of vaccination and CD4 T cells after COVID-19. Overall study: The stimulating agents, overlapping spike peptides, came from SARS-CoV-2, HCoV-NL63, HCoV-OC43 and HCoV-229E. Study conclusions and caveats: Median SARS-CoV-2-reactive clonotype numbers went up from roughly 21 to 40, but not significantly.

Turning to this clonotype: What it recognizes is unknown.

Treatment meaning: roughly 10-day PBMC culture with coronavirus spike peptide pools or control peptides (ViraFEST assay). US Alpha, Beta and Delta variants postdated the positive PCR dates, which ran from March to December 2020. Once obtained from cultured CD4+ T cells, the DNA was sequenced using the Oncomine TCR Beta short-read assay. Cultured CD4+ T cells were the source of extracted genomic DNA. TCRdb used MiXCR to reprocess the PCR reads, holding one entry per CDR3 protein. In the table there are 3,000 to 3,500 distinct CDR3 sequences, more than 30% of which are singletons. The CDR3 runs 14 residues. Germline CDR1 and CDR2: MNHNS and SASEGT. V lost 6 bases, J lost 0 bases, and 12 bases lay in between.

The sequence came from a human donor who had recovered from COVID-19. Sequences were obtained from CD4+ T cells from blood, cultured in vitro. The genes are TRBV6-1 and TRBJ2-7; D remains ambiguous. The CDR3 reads CASSRLSSSYEQYF. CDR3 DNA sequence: TGTGCCAGCAGCCGGCTCTCAAGCTCCTACGAGCAGTACTTC.